This paragraph covers one TCR beta chain sequence. Its specificity is unknown. Genes here carry mouse names. The missing CDR3 end, 1 residue past where the read stops, is filled in from the germline J gene. This table comes from immunoSEQ multiplex PCR, and its TCRdb copy is limited to in-frame clones, with some not included. The sample includes roughly 50,000 clones, about 73% of them seen just once. The CDR3 loop spans 11 amino acids. Trimming shortened V by 5 bases and J by 6 bases, and 5 bases separated the two germline ends. Germline CDR1 reads FNHDT; CDR2 reads SITEND (reference sequence). This record belongs to a study of tissue T cells after allogeneic stem cell transplantation. Study observations and caveats: Anatomically similar tissues had similar TCR repertoires within each patient. Limitations included a small, clinically heterogeneous cohort and limited sampling depth. In patients and mice, blood and spleen missed much of tissue repertoire.

The source is a pool of C57BL/6 mice in good health. What was sequenced was sorted cells pooled from one or two spleens. The chain recombines TRBV19 with TRBJ2-2; D unclear. CDR3 in amino acids: CASSPPGQLYF. The sequenced CDR3 bases are TGTGCCAGCAGCCCTCCCGGGCAGCTCTAC. The full variable domain, completed using reference TRBV19 and TRBJ2-2, is GGIITQTPKFLIGQEGQKLTLKCQQNFNHDTMYWYRQDSGKGLRLIYYSITENDLQKGDLSEGYDASREKKSSFSLTVTSAQKNEMAVFLCASSPPGQLYFGEGSKLTVL.